This T cell receptor beta chain comes out of a study of T-cell memory formation after mild COVID-19. Via MiXCR, TCRdb re-called the 5' RACE reads, giving one row per CDR3 protein. The sample lists roughly 600,000 distinct CDR3 sequences, around 17% occurring once. Trimming took off 8 bases at V and 2 bases at J, with 10 bases between the two ends. This CDR3 has 13 residues. The chain carries TRBV12-3 or TRBV12-4 and TRBJ2-1, with D possibly being TRBD1 or TRBD2 (7 bases each). The origin of this receptor is an adult woman who had mild COVID-19 (a few samples of this study predate the infection). Cell type and time point are not known. Input material: PBMCs or a T cell subset sorted from them (not recorded which). This CDR3 reads CASQGGAYNEQFF. The CDR3 region has the DNA TGTGCCAGCCAGGGGGGGGCCTACAATGAGCAGTTCTTC.